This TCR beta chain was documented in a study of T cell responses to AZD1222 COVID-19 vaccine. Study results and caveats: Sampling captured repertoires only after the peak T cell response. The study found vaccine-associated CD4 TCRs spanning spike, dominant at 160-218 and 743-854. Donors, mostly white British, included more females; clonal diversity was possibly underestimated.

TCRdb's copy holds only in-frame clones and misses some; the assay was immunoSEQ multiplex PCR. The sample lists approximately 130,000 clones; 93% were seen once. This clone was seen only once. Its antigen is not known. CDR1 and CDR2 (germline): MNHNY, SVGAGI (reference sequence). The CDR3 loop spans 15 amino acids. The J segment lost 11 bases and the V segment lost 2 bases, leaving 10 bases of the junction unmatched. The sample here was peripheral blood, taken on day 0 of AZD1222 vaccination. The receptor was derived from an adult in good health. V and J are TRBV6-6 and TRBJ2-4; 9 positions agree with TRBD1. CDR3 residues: CASSYAPGQGGLQYF. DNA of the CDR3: TGTGCCAGCAGTTACGCGCCGGGACAGGGCGGTCTTCAGTACTTC.